This TCR beta chain is drawn from a study of T cell repertoires in cytomegalovirus infection. At the level of the study: It was the public TCR beta signatures that indicated both CMV infection and matching HLA type. General study findings and limits: The study found HLA-C-restricted CMV-specific TCR beta clonotypes dominating the ex vivo response. Frequencies of public TCR beta families were cumulated, and this identified carriers of CMV plus the relevant HLA.

The V gene end was trimmed by 7 bases and the J gene end by 8 bases; junction bases not matched to a gene: 7. This CDR3 comprises 15 residues. Germline-derived CDR1 and CDR2 are LNHDA and SQIVND (reference sequence). Of note for this clonotype: The antigen is undetermined.

TCRdb re-called the reads with MiXCR, one entry per CDR3 protein. The repertoire holds roughly 150,000 distinct CDR3 sequences, about a quarter seen once, with roughly 9.8% in the top ten. V gene TRBV19 combines with J gene TRBJ2-1; 14 bases map to TRBD2. This TCR derives from a human donor in good health (CMV status not recorded). Some clones in this sample may be carry-over from other donors' samples. The sample consisted of PBMCs. The CDR3 protein is CASKTSGGAWDEQFF. The CDR3 bases are TGTGCCAGTAAGACTAGCGGGGGGGCCTGGGATGAGCAGTTCTTC.